The 22 T cell receptor beta chains reported below all come from one sample, sequenced in a study of tissue T cells after allogeneic stem cell transplantation. The table came from immunoSEQ multiplex PCR; TCRdb's copy has only in-frame clones and leaves some out. In the table there are approximately 50,000 clones, over 70% of which are singletons. Sequenced material: sorted cells pooled from one or two spleens. Source of these receptors: a pool of C57BL/6 mice in good health.

Concerning this clone itself: The gene names here belong to mouse. CDR3 bases read: TGTGCTAGCAGCAGCAGGGGCAACACAGAAGTCTTC. Its protein is CASSSRGNTEVF. The entire CDR3 protein is CASSSRGNTEVFF. V usage is TRBV17 and J usage is TRBJ1-1; D may be TRBD1 (6 bases). The missing CDR3 end, 1 residue past where the read stops, is filled in from the germline J gene. V lost 6 bases and J lost 2, with 10 bases in between. This CDR3 comprises 13 residues. Germline lookup yields CDR1 MNHDT and CDR2 YYDKIL.

On this clone itself: The gene symbols are mouse symbols. The read gets to within 1 residue of the CDR3 end, and the germline J gene fills in the rest. The chain links TRBV13-2 to TRBJ2-1; 11 bases agree with TRBD2. The V gene's germline CDR1 is NNHNN and CDR2 SYGAGS (reference sequence). J was trimmed by 1 base and V by 3 bases; bases with no gene match: 6. The CDR3 length is 17 residues. CDR3 region: CASGVPTGGGNYAEQFF. The covered CDR3 bases are TGTGCCAGCGGTGTCCCGACTGGGGGGGGGAACTATGCTGAGCAGTTC.

Note on this clone: Genes and germline come from the mouse. The read ends 1 residue early relative to the CDR3; the germline J gene fills the gap. The chain employs TRBV1 and TRBJ1-1, with D maybe TRBD1 (5 bases). Trimming removed 6 bases from V and 5 bases from J, with 10 bases in between. This CDR3 contains 12 residues. The germline gives CDR1 NSQYPW, CDR2 LRSPGD (reference sequence). CDR3 sequence reads: CTCSPGRTEVFF. Partial CDR3 DNA: TGCACCTGCAGCCCGGGACGAACAGAAGTCTTC.

A note on this clone: The gene names here belong to mouse. The missing CDR3 end, 1 residue past where the read stops, is filled in from the germline J gene. This sequence joins TRBV3 and TRBJ2-4; 7 nucleotides line up with TRBD1. CDR3 length equals 14 residues. Germline V gene data show CDR1 as SNHLY and CDR2 as FYNGKV (reference sequence). The V segment lost 3 bases and the J segment 3 bases; nucleotides outside the gene matches: 3. CDR3 sequence: CASSFTGDQNTLYF. CDR3 bases read: TGTGCCAGCAGCTTCACAGGGGACCAAAACACCTTGTAC.

Turning to this clone: The listed genes are named as in mouse. The read finishes 1 residue shy of the CDR3 end, and the germline J gene is used to complete it. This sequence joins TRBV1 and TRBJ2-3; possible D gene TRBD1, 5 bases. V was cut by 2 bases and J by 1 base, with 7 bases left in between. This CDR3 is built from 14 residues. CDR1 is NSQYPW, CDR2 LRSPGD, per germline (reference sequence). The CDR3 loop is CTCSAPGRAETLYF. The CDR3 DNA, read in part, is TGCACCTGCAGTGCACCAGGGCGTGCAGAAACGCTGTAT.

Comments on this clone: Germline and genes: mouse. The read ends 1 residue early relative to the CDR3; the germline J gene fills the gap. This sequence joins TRBV29 and TRBJ2-3, with 7 bases lining up with TRBD1. The CDR3 spans 16 residues. J was trimmed by 0 bases and V by 3 bases; bases with no gene match: 6. The V gene's germline CDR1 is MSHET and CDR2 SYDVDS. The CDR3 spells CASSFRDRTSAETLYF. The CDR3 bases that were read are TGTGCTAGCAGTTTCCGGGACAGAACTAGTGCAGAAACGCTGTAT.

This clone was seen only once. The gene names here belong to mouse. The missing CDR3 end, 1 residue past where the read stops, is filled in from the germline J gene. The J gene is TRBJ2-1, the V gene TRBV16; 14 bases are shared with TRBD2. This CDR3 region has 16 residues. V lost 5 bases and J lost 6; bases outside the gene matches: 6. Germline V CDR1 and CDR2: SGHSA, FRNQAP. The CDR3 DNA, read in part, is TGTGCAAGCAGCCTCCGGGACTGGGGGGGCGCTGCTGAGCAGTTC. This codes for CASSLRDWGGAAEQF. The CDR3 reads in full as CASSLRDWGGAAEQFF.

Turning to this clone: Genes and germline are mouse. The missing CDR3 end, 1 residue past where the read stops, is filled in from the germline J gene. The chain links TRBV5 to TRBJ2-5; 7 nucleotides match TRBD1. The V and J ends lost 0 bases and 0 bases, in that order; junction bases with no gene match: 3. This CDR3 comprises 16 residues. Germline V gives CDR1 LGHNA, CDR2 YNLKQL (reference sequence). The CDR3 loop reads CASSQDGDSNQDTQYF. CDR3 bases read: TGTGCCAGCAGCCAAGATGGGGACAGTAACCAAGACACCCAGTAC.

As regards this clone: Mouse gene names and germline throughout. The read ends 1 residue early relative to the CDR3; the germline J gene fills the gap. The V call is TRBV31, the J call TRBJ2-1; TRBD2 might be the D (7 bases). CDR1 is GKSSPN and CDR2 is SITVG in the germline V gene. CDR3 size: 14 residues. V was pared by 1 base and J by 3 bases, with 10 bases between. This chain's CDR3 is CAWSQGGSYAEQFF. The part of the CDR3 DNA that was read is TGTGCCTGGAGTCAGGGGGGCTCCTATGCTGAGCAGTTC.

Worth noting for this clone: The gene symbols are mouse symbols. The sequenced fragment ends 1 residue before the CDR3 boundary, so the rest is inferred from the germline J gene. Different DNA sequences within this sample yield the same CDR3. The gene calls are TRBV4 and TRBJ1-3; no definite D call. The V end lost 5 bases, the J end lost 0 bases, and 8 bases lay between the germline ends. CDR3 length: 14 residues. The germline V gene has CDR1 LGHDT and CDR2 YNNKQL (reference sequence). The sequenced part of the CDR3 DNA is TGTGCCAGCAGCCTCCAGTATTCTGGAAATACGCTCTAT. This sequence encodes CASSLQYSGNTLY. The whole CDR3 is CASSLQYSGNTLYF.

A word on this clone: The germline and genes are mouse ones. The sequence runs out 1 residue before the end of the CDR3; the remainder is reconstructed from the germline J gene. This rearrangement joins TRBV13-2 to TRBJ2-7, with a possible D match to TRBD1 (6 bases). The CDR3 runs 12 residues. Germline CDR1 is NNHNN and CDR2 is SYGAGS (reference sequence). Between the trimmed V and J ends, which lost 6 bases and 7 bases, there was a span of 14 bases. This CDR3 reads CASDPGVGEQYF. The sequenced part of the CDR3 DNA is TGTGCCAGCGACCCAGGGGTTGGCGAACAGTAC.

This clone has only a few counts. Here the gene names and germline are mouse. The read stops 1 residue short of the end of the CDR3; the missing end is completed from the germline J gene. This chain joins TRBV26 and TRBJ2-7; possibly TRBD1 for D (6 bases). Germline V lookup: CDR1 KGHPV, CDR2 FQNQEV (reference sequence). The CDR3 is made up of 12 amino acids. V was shortened by 4 bases and J by 3 bases, with 7 bases between the two germline ends. The sequenced part of the CDR3 DNA is TGTGCCAGCAGTCAGGACAGCTATGAACAGTAC. It is translated as CASSQDSYEQY. The whole CDR3 protein is CASSQDSYEQYF.

For this clone: The listed genes are named as in mouse. Sequencing ends 1 residue short of the CDR3 end; the germline J gene provides the rest. This chain connects TRBV14 to TRBJ2-5, with 9 bases aligning to TRBD1. With 5 bases clipped from V and 1 base from J, the junction kept 2 bases outside the gene matches. Germline V lookup: CDR1 SGHDT, CDR2 FRDEAV. The CDR3 is 14 residues long. CDR3 amino acids: CASSRTGDQDTQYF. The sequenced part of the CDR3 DNA is TGTGCCAGCAGCCGGACAGGGGACCAAGACACCCAGTAC.

Remarks on this clone: Mouse gene names apply. CDR3 region: CGARRQGAEQFF. The CDR3 DNA, read in part, is TGTGGTGCTAGGAGACAAGGTGCTGAGCAGTTC. V and J are TRBV20 and TRBJ2-1; D gene ambiguous. The CDR3 extends 1 residue past the end of the read, so its final part is completed from the germline J gene. The CDR3 spans 12 residues. Trimming removed 2 bases from V and 6 bases from J, with 8 bases in between. Germline V lookup: CDR1 GFQATS, CDR2 STVNSAI.

Details on this clone: Each gene name is a mouse one. The missing CDR3 end, 1 residue past where the read stops, is filled in from the germline J gene. The chain couples TRBV20 to TRBJ1-4; D is unclear. The CDR3 contains 12 residues. Germline lookup yields CDR1 GFQATS and CDR2 STVNSAI. V was trimmed by 0 bases and J by 5 bases, leaving 4 bases between them. The CDR3: CGARDKNERLFF. The CDR3 bases that were read are TGTGGTGCTAGGGACAAAAACGAAAGATTATTT.

Comments on this clone: Gene names are the mouse ones. Coverage ceases 1 residue before the CDR3 finishes, and the germline J gene fills in the end. The V and J genes are TRBV15 and TRBJ2-7; D is ambiguous. Germline V gene data show CDR1 as SGHND and CDR2 as FRSKSL. Trimming left V 2 bases short and J 4 bases short, with 6 bases between. This CDR3 spans 12 amino acids. CDR3 protein: CASSLRQYEQYF. The part of the CDR3 DNA that was read is TGTGCCAGCAGTTTAAGGCAATATGAACAGTAC.

Comments on this clone: These gene names are mouse names. The read comes to an end 1 residue before the CDR3 does, leaving the germline J gene to fill in the end. The chain couples TRBV15 to TRBJ1-1; 8 nucleotides match TRBD1. The CDR3 loop spans 13 amino acids. V gave up 4 bases and J gave up 3 bases; unmatched junction bases: 1. Looked up from germline, CDR1 is SGHND and CDR2 is FRSKSL. The CDR3 region is CASSSTGDTEVFF. Incomplete CDR3 DNA: TGTGCCAGCAGTTCGACAGGGGACACAGAAGTCTTC. The variable domain in full, completed from reference TRBV15 and TRBJ1-1, reads DAGVTQTPRHEVAEKGQTIILKCEPVSGHNDLFWYRQTKIQGLELLSYFRSKSLMEDGGAFKDRFKAEMLNSSFSTLKIQPTEPKDSAVYLCASSSTGDTEVFFGKGTRLTVV.

For this clone: The gene symbols are mouse symbols. CDR3 in amino acids: CTCSARDRAAEQFF. The sequenced CDR3 bases are TGCACCTGCAGTGCCCGGGACAGGGCTGCTGAGCAGTTC. J is TRBJ2-1 and V is TRBV1; 9 bases line up with TRBD1. With the read ending 1 residue before the CDR3 end, the germline J gene is used to fill in that end. Unmatched junction bases numbered 3, after V lost 3 bases and J lost 6 bases. Germline V gene data show CDR1 as NSQYPW and CDR2 as LRSPGD (reference sequence). The CDR3 spans 14 residues.

With respect to this clone: Mouse gene names and germline throughout. The read falls 1 residue short of the CDR3 end, and the missing part is taken from the germline J gene. V is TRBV12-2 and J is TRBJ2-3; 8 bases match TRBD1. Germline V gives CDR1 SGHLS, CDR2 HYDKME. This CDR3 region has 14 residues. Trimming at V came to 0 bases and at J to 3 bases, leaving 1 base not matched to a gene. Incomplete CDR3 DNA: TGTGCCAGCTCTCTCCAGGGGGCGGCAGAAACGCTGTAT. Translated: CASSLQGAAETLY. The complete CDR3 reads CASSLQGAAETLYF.

Comment on this clone: Gene names follow the mouse nomenclature. From the germline J gene comes the end of the CDR3, since the read stops 1 residue before it. The chain uses TRBV12-1 and TRBJ1-5, with TRBD1 as a possible D gene (6 bases). The germline CDR1 and CDR2 sequences are SGHSN and HYEKVE. Between the trimmed V and J ends, which lost 0 bases and 6 bases, there was a span of 14 bases. The CDR3 is 15 amino acids. This chain's CDR3 is CASSLGGRSGQAPLF. CDR3 DNA (partial): TGTGCCAGCTCTCTCGGGGGCAGGAGCGGCCAGGCTCCGCTT.

Only a few counts were recorded for this clone. The listed genes are named as in mouse. The CDR3 end is not reached by the read, which stops 1 residue before it; the germline J gene fills it in. The gene calls are TRBV26 and TRBJ2-7; the D is unclear. The CDR3 sequence is 12 residues long. Trimming pared 2 bases from V and 4 bases from J, leaving 6 bases between. CDR1 and CDR2 (germline): KGHPV, FQNQEV (reference sequence). The CDR3 region is CASSLEVYEQYF. The part of the CDR3 DNA that was read is TGTGCCAGCAGTCTGGAGGTTTATGAACAGTAC.

With respect to this clone: The gene names given are mouse names. Coverage ceases 1 residue before the CDR3 finishes, and the germline J gene fills in the end. The V gene is TRBV3, the J gene TRBJ1-4, with 9 bases that match TRBD1. Germline loops: CDR1 SNHLY, CDR2 FYNGKV (reference sequence). The CDR3 totals 14 residues. The trim removed 5 bases at V and 3 bases at J, leaving 1 base unmatched. The CDR3 bases that were read are TGTGCCAGCAGCCGGGACAGGGCCAACGAAAGATTATTT. Its protein is CASSRDRANERLF. The complete CDR3 reads CASSRDRANERLFF.